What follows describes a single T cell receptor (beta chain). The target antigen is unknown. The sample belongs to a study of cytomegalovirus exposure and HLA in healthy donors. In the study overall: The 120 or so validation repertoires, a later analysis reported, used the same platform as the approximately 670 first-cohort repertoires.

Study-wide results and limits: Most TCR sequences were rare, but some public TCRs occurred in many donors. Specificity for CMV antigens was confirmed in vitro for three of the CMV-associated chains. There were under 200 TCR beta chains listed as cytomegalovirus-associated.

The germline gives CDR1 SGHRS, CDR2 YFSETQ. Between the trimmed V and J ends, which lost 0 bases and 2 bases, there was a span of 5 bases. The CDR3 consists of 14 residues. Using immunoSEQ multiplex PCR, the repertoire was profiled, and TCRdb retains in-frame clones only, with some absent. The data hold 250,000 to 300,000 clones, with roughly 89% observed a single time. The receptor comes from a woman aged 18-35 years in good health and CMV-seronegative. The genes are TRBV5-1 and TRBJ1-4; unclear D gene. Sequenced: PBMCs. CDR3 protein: CASSLGSTNEKLFF. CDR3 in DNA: TGCGCCAGCAGCTTGGGGAGTACTAATGAAAAACTGTTTTTT.